A selection of T cell receptor beta chains follows, all from one sample in a study of T cell responses to AZD1222 COVID-19 vaccine. The method was immunoSEQ multiplex PCR; TCRdb's version includes in-frame clones alone and lacks a portion of them. The sample comprises tens of thousands of clones, under 95% of which are singletons, and 6.3% rests with the top ten. The specimen comprised peripheral blood, sampled 28 days after the second dose of the MenACWY control vaccine. The source of these receptors is an adult who received the MenACWY meningococcal vaccine as a control. CDR3s include the opening cysteine and the closing phenylalanine or tryptophan. Clone size is shown for a subset of rows, as once, few, many or a class of expanded clone.

>TRBV15|once
CATSRDGISGANVLTF
>TRBV30|-
CAWSETGEEEKLFF
>TRBV24-1|-
CATSDHGTDTEAFF
>TRBV29-1|few
CSVDRGYGYTF
>TRBV6-6|-
CASSPSSGQPYEQYF
>TRBV5-1|once
CASSLPRDYPYEQYF
>TRBV18|-
CASSPQRESTNEKLFF
>TRBV29-1|once
CSVSEYNEKLFF
>TRBV12-3/TRBV12-4|-
CASSFSAGESFF
>TRBV14|once
CASSQGSSYNSPLHF
>TRBV28|-
CASSPRTAWSGQYF
>TRBV5-1|-
CASSPLGETLLYEQYF
>TRBV5-4|-
CASSLAGQVGLTDTQYF
>TRBV2|-
CASSMTGTYEQYF
>TRBV6-5|-
CASNLGTAIYNEQFF
>TRBV7-2|-
CASSLIIGDNEQFF
>TRBV6-6|-
CASTDRVGSPLHF
>TRBV7-9|few
CASRDSPNSPLHF
>TRBV19|-
CASRAGVGAGELFF
>TRBV7-8|once
CASSTTSGLGPGELFF
>TRBV27|-
CASSLLGGSPLHF
>TRBV11-2|-
CASSLRTQHTDTQYF
>TRBV7-2|-
CASSLSGEGPNEQFF
>TRBV28|-
CASYSNTEAFF
>TRBV12-3/TRBV12-4|-
CASTKDRGYEQYF
>TRBV19|-
CASRMAGELNEQFF
>TRBV18|-
CASSSLTGVTF
>TRBV6-5|few
CASSSQGGYNYGYTF
>TRBV21-1|-
CASSPGPWGRDEQYF
>TRBV10-3|-
CAISEAGTGGRETQYF
>TRBV5-4|-
CASSPAGNTDTQYF
>TRBV6-1|-
CASSEARTASTDTQYF
>TRBV7-2|-
CASSPRQGAHQPQHF
>TRBV3-1/TRBV3-2|-
CASSQVPLSRNEQFF
>TRBV4-3|-
CASSQEVYNEQFF
>TRBV7-3|-
CASSLSDRSYNEQFF
>TRBV2|-
CASRDRGGNQPQHF
>TRBV19|-
CASSGEKLFF
>TRBV24-1|once
CATSRGRGDQPQHF
>TRBV28|-
CASIPRGGSTDTQYF
>TRBV27|-
CASSLEGRSDTQYF
>TRBV7-2|-
CASSRGGQGRGYTF
>TRBV4-2|-
CASSQDPTYEQYF
>TRBV28|-
CASRSPGGTRPQHF
>TRBV28|few
CASSVGHTLPQHF
>TRBV6-5|-
CASSRAGTQETQYF